These T cell receptor beta chains were read from a single sample in a study of Ad26.COV2.S vaccination and SARS-CoV-2 variants. Assay: immunoSEQ multiplex PCR; the TCRdb copy retains only in-frame clones and omits some. Here the sample spans 410,000 or so clones, approximately 90% being singletons. Sequenced material: peripheral blood, taken in a trial of Ad26.COV2.S vaccine versus placebo. The source of these receptors is a person between 18 and 65 years old who received the Ad26.COV2.S COVID-19 vaccine or a placebo. Both conserved end residues are part of each CDR3. The D gene is left open where the match is weak. Clone size, where shown, is once, few, many, or a class for clones that have expanded.

TGTGCCAGCAGCCTTAGTGCAGGGAAGAGCACTGAAGCTTTCTTT	CASSLSAGKSTEAFF	TRBV7-9	once	TRBJ1-1	NA
TGTGCCAGCAGCATGGGACTACGGACCTACAATGAGCAGTTCTTC	CASSMGLRTYNEQFF	TRBV11-2	NA	TRBJ2-1	TRBD2
TGTGCCAGCAGCTTTATGCAGGGAAGTGAGCAGTTCTTC	CASSFMQGSEQFF	TRBV7-2	NA	TRBJ2-1	NA
TGTGCCAGTAGTATCTGGGGAGAGGTGACCCAGTACTTC	CASSIWGEVTQYF	TRBV19	NA	TRBJ2-5	NA
TGTGCCAGCAGCTCTCGAGACAGGGCGGCCCGGGAAGAGACCCAGTACTTC	CASSSRDRAAREETQYF	TRBV5-5	NA	TRBJ2-5	TRBD1
TGTGCCAGCAGTTACTCGGTAGGGACTAGCGGGAGTGGGATCTACAATGAGCAGTTCTTC	CASSYSVGTSGSGIYNEQFF	TRBV6-2/TRBV6-3	NA	TRBJ2-1	TRBD2
TGTGCCAGCTCACCACCGGCCGGGAGCCCATCCTACGAGCAGTACTTC	CASSPPAGSPSYEQYF	TRBV18	NA	TRBJ2-7	NA
TGTGCCAGCACTACCGTCTATAATTCACCCCTCCACTTT	CASTTVYNSPLHF	TRBV28	NA	TRBJ1-6	NA
TGTGCCAGCAGCTTTCAGTGGGAGGGAGAGACCCAGTACTTC	CASSFQWEGETQYF	TRBV5-8	NA	TRBJ2-5	TRBD2
TGTGCCAGCAGTTTCAGGGATCAGCCCCAGCATTTT	CASSFRDQPQHF	TRBV12-3/TRBV12-4	NA	TRBJ1-5	NA